One sample yielded the 24 T cell receptor beta chains listed below, sequenced in a study of blood T cell repertoires in COVID-19. Libraries were prepared by immunoSEQ multiplex PCR; TCRdb keeps only in-frame clonotypes and omits some of them. The sample contains 300,000 to 400,000 clones, 70% to 90% of which appear only once. The sequenced material came from peripheral blood. These receptors were taken from a woman in her forties or fifties with active or convalescent COVID-19.

The chain recombines TRBV7-6 with TRBJ2-5, with 10 bases fitting TRBD1. The J segment lost 1 base and the V segment lost 5 bases, leaving 4 bases of the junction unmatched. This CDR3 has 15 residues. Germline lookup yields CDR1 SGHVS and CDR2 FNYEAQ. CDR3 in DNA: TGTGCCAGCAGCGCCCGGGACAGGGGCCAAGAGACCCAGTACTTC. This encodes CASSARDRGQETQYF.

This chain uses TRBV29-1 with TRBJ1-1, with D possibly matching TRBD1 (6 bases). Per germline, CDR1 SQVTM and CDR2 ANQGSEA. The CDR3 covers 13 residues. Trimming cost V 3 bases and J 1 base, with 9 bases left between them. The CDR3 nucleotides are TGCAGCGTTGATGTGACAGGGAACACTGAAGCTTTCTTT. This gives the protein CSVDVTGNTEAFF.

This rearrangement joins TRBV28 to TRBJ1-4; no clear D. V was shortened by 4 bases and J by 2 bases, with 14 bases between the two germline ends. The CDR3 extends over 16 amino acids. Germline CDR1 MDHEN, CDR2 SYDVKM. CDR3 sequence: CASSWYASGTNEKLFF. CDR3 DNA: TGTGCCAGCAGTTGGTACGCGTCAGGTACTAATGAAAAACTGTTTTTT.

The V and J genes are TRBV6-2 or TRBV6-3 and TRBJ1-2, with 9 bases lining up with TRBD1. Germline V CDR1 and CDR2: MNHEY, SVGEGT. The V and J ends lost 4 bases and 4 bases, in that order; junction bases with no gene match: 1. This CDR3 has 13 residues. CDR3 protein: CASSLDRGYGYTF. CDR3 nucleotides: TGTGCCAGCAGTTTGGACAGGGGCTATGGCTACACCTTC.

This clone was counted between two and nine times. The rearrangement links TRBV7-8 to TRBJ2-1; TRBD1 might be the D (6 bases). The germline gives CDR1 SGHVS, CDR2 FQNEAQ. V shed 1 base and J shed 5 bases, with 12 bases lying between them. CDR3 length equals 15 residues. The CDR3 loop is CASSLEPGHNNEQFF. The DNA of the CDR3 is TGTGCCAGCAGCTTAGAACCGGGACATAACAATGAGCAGTTCTTC.

The gene calls are TRBV30 and TRBJ1-4; the D gene is possibly TRBD1 (5 bases). Germline CDR1 and CDR2: GTSNPN and SVGIG (reference sequence). The germline V and J ends were trimmed by 5 bases and 4 bases, with 11 bases remaining between them. The CDR3 has 13 amino acids. CDR3 in amino acids: CAWARQFNEKLFF. The DNA for the CDR3 is TGTGCCTGGGCACGACAGTTTAATGAAAAACTGTTTTTT.

The V gene is TRBV21-1, the J gene TRBJ1-2; the DNA was not used to check the table's D call, TRBD1. TRBV21-1 is given as a pseudogene. The CDR3 is 19 residues long. CDR3 sequence: CASSKDPSRTGGNNYGYTF. CDR3 sequence (DNA): TGTGCCAGCAGCAAAGACCCCTCAAGGACAGGGGGAAATAACTATGGCTACACCTTC.

The chain links TRBV16 to TRBJ1-5; 7 positions match TRBD1. Germline CDR1 KGHSY, CDR2 FQNENV. The V and J ends lost 5 bases and 1 base, in that order; junction bases with no gene match: 5. The CDR3 has 15 amino acids. The CDR3 DNA reads as TGTGCCAGCAGCAAAACAGGGGAGAGCAATCAGCCCCAGCATTTT. As protein: CASSKTGESNQPQHF.

The chain employs TRBV5-1 and TRBJ1-1; D not resolved. The CDR3 is 13 residues long. CDR1 SGHRS and CDR2 YFSETQ come from the germline V gene. V gave up 2 bases and J gave up 1 base, with 6 bases separating them. CDR3 DNA: TGCGCCAGCAGCTTCGGGTGGAACACTGAAGCTTTCTTT. It specifies CASSFGWNTEAFF.

The rearrangement uses TRBV11-2 and TRBJ1-1; unclear D gene. This CDR3 spans 14 amino acids. Germline V gives CDR1 SGHAT, CDR2 FQNNGV. With 2 bases removed from V and 4 bases from J, the gap between germline ends came to 11 bases. The chain's CDR3 is CASSLLRRSTEAFF. In DNA form, the CDR3 reads TGTGCCAGCAGCTTACTAAGGAGGAGCACTGAAGCTTTCTTT.

This rearrangement joins TRBV29-1 to TRBJ2-1; 8 bases are shared with TRBD1. CDR3 length equals 15 residues. From germline, CDR1 is SQVTM and CDR2 ANQGSEA. V was clipped by 5 bases and J by 0 bases; unmatched bases: 6. The CDR3 region is CSVPGTGGSYNEQFF. CDR3 in DNA: TGCAGCGTTCCCGGAACAGGGGGCTCCTACAATGAGCAGTTCTTC.

The V call is TRBV19, the J call TRBJ1-1; a possible D gene is TRBD1 (6 bases). The CDR3 has 13 residues. Germline lookup yields CDR1 LNHDA and CDR2 SQIVND (reference sequence). Trimming cost V 7 bases and J 7 bases, with 16 bases left between them. CDR3 sequence: CASKWGQSFEAFF. CDR3 bases: TGTGCCAGTAAATGGGGACAAAGTTTTGAAGCTTTCTTT.

The J gene is TRBJ1-1, the V gene TRBV30, with 8 bases aligning to TRBD1. The V gene end was trimmed by 2 bases and the J gene end by 7 bases; junction bases not matched to a gene: 9. CDR1 GTSNPN and CDR2 SVGIG come from the germline V gene (reference sequence). This CDR3 comprises 14 residues. CDR3 residues: CAWSFMGQAVEAFF. The CDR3, as DNA: TGTGCCTGGAGTTTTATGGGACAGGCGGTTGAAGCTTTCTTT. The full variable domain, in which reference TRBV30 and TRBJ1-1 provide the parts outside the CDR3, is SQTIHQWPATLVQPVGSPLSLECTVEGTSNPNLYWYRQAAGRGLQLLFYSVGIGQISSEVPQNLSASRPQDRQFILSSKKLLLSDSGFYLCAWSFMGQAVEAFFGQGTRLTVV.

This clone was observed once. The chain employs TRBV19 and TRBJ2-1, with a weak D call TRBD2 (6 bases). The CDR3 has 14 amino acids. Trimming shortened V by 8 bases and J by 6 bases, and 17 bases separated the two germline ends. The germline gives CDR1 LNHDA, CDR2 SQIVND (reference sequence). Here the CDR3 reads CASPILAQGNEQFF. The DNA of the CDR3 is TGTGCCAGTCCCATCCTAGCGCAGGGCAATGAGCAGTTCTTC.

The chain uses TRBV10-1 and TRBJ1-2, with unresolved D. Germline values: CDR1 WNHNN, CDR2 SYGVQD (reference sequence). The CDR3 has 10 residues. V lost 8 bases and J lost 4, with 5 bases in between. CDR3 in amino acids: CASRSYGYTF. Written as DNA, the CDR3 is TGCGCCAGCCGTTCCTATGGCTACACCTTC.

As DNA, the CDR3 is TGTGCCATCAGTGAGGCACCGGGACAGGGCAATCAGCCCCAGCATTTT. Its translation: CAISEAPGQGNQPQHF. This chain connects TRBV10-3 to TRBJ1-5; 8 positions agree with TRBD1. The germline CDR1 and CDR2 sequences are ENHRY and SYGVKD. V trimming: 2 bases; J trimming: 2 bases; junction bases outside the gene matches: 5. This CDR3 has 16 amino acids.

The J gene is TRBJ2-1, the V gene TRBV30, with no clear D. Trimming removed 3 bases at V and 3 bases at J, with 3 bases between. Germline loops: CDR1 GTSNPN, CDR2 SVGIG (reference sequence). This CDR3 is built from 11 residues. The CDR3 sequence: CAWSGYNEQFF. In DNA form, the CDR3 reads TGTGCCTGGAGCGGCTACAATGAGCAGTTCTTC.

V usage is TRBV18 and J usage is TRBJ2-2, with D hard to call. The V gene lost 8 bases and the J gene lost 6 bases, with 16 bases spanning the gap. Per germline, CDR1 KGHSH and CDR2 LQKENI. This CDR3 spans 14 amino acids. CDR3 region: CASIDERASGELFF. In DNA form, the CDR3 reads TGTGCCAGCATAGATGAGAGAGCGTCCGGGGAGCTGTTTTTT. Drawing the rest from reference TRBV18 and TRBJ2-2, the complete variable domain is NAGVMQNPRHLVRRRGQEARLRCSPMKGHSHVYWYRQLPEEGLKFMVYLQKENIIDESGMPKERFSAEFPKEGPSILRIQQVVRGDSAAYFCASIDERASGELFFGEGSRLTVL.

This clone was observed a few times. CDR3 sequence: CATSRDSGGWGYTF. DNA for the CDR3: TGTGCCACCAGCAGAGATTCCGGGGGTTGGGGCTACACCTTC. The chain couples TRBV15 to TRBJ1-2; the D gene is possibly TRBD1 (5 bases). Germline V gives CDR1 LNHNV, CDR2 YYDKDF (reference sequence). The V and J ends lost 0 bases and 8 bases respectively, with 13 bases between them. This CDR3 spans 14 amino acids.

The V gene is TRBV7-2, the J gene TRBJ2-3; D remains ambiguous. This CDR3 comprises 15 residues. The ends were cut back, 4 bases at V and 1 base at J, with 12 bases in the middle. Germline CDR1 SGHTA, CDR2 FQGNSA. The CDR3 loop is CASSSARGGTDTQYF. In nucleotides, the CDR3 is TGTGCCAGCAGCTCCGCTCGAGGTGGCACAGATACGCAGTATTTT.

In DNA form, the CDR3 reads TGTGCCAGCAGCCAATGGGGACAGGGCAACGAGCAGTACTTC. Residues: CASSQWGQGNEQYF. The chain recombines TRBV3-1 (or the pseudogene TRBV3-2) with TRBJ2-7, with 9 bases fitting TRBD1. CDR3 length equals 14 residues. V was clipped by 2 bases and J by 5 bases; unmatched bases: 4. Germline values: CDR1 LGHDT, CDR2 YNNKEL (reference sequence).

The chain couples TRBV6-2 or TRBV6-3 to TRBJ2-3, with 8 bases lining up with TRBD1. Germline CDR1 MNHEY, CDR2 SVGEGT. With V trimmed by 5 bases and J by 2 bases, 3 bases remained unmatched. The CDR3 totals 14 residues. CDR3 amino acids: CASSRTGLTDTQYF. CDR3 nucleotide sequence: TGTGCCAGCAGTCGGACAGGGCTCACAGATACGCAGTATTTT.

The V call is TRBV5-1, the J call TRBJ2-3, with D perhaps TRBD2 (5 bases). V was shortened by 1 base and J by 4 bases, with 10 bases between the two germline ends. CDR3 length: 14 amino acids. CDR1 SGHRS and CDR2 YFSETQ come from the germline V gene. The CDR3 coding sequence is TGCGCCAGCAGCTTGAATCCGGGGTCAGATACGCAGTATTTT. Its protein is CASSLNPGSDTQYF.

This chain uses TRBV7-2 with TRBJ1-1; the D is unclear. Germline V gene sequence: CDR1 SGHTA, CDR2 FQGNSA. The CDR3 contains 14 residues. V lost 2 bases and J lost 5, with 12 bases in between. The chain's CDR3 is CASSLNFRRTEAFF. CDR3 DNA sequence: TGTGCCAGCAGCTTAAACTTTCGGAGGACTGAAGCTTTCTTT.